These 9 T cell receptor beta chains were all obtained from the same sample, sequenced in a study of cytomegalovirus exposure and HLA in healthy donors. Both 60 Vbeta primers and 13 Jbeta primers went into the PCR. Sequencing used immunoSEQ multiplex PCR; TCRdb keeps in-frame clones, though not all of them. The data contain some 120,000 clones, 75% of them seen just once; the ten biggest clones take up about 3%. Sequenced sample: PBMCs. These receptors all stem from a man aged 25-40 years in good health and CMV-seronegative.

V gene TRBV14 combines with J gene TRBJ1-6, with 8 positions matching TRBD1. Germline trimming cut 0 bases from V and 0 bases from J; bases unmatched to any gene: 10. Germline CDR1 is SGHDN and CDR2 is FVKESK. The CDR3 sequence is 20 residues long. CDR3 nucleotide sequence: TGTGCCAGCAGCCAAGATCCGGCCTGGACAGGGAGCTCCTATAATTCACCCCTCCACTTT. Its protein product is CASSQDPAWTGSSYNSPLHF.

The V call is TRBV27, the J call TRBJ2-2; 9 bases agree with TRBD1. Losses at the gene ends were 10 bases for V and 5 bases for J; bases not matched to a gene: 11. From germline, CDR1 is MNHEY and CDR2 SMNVEV (reference sequence). There are 15 residues in the CDR3. The CDR3 is CATNSGTGRTGELFF. In nucleotides, the CDR3 is TGTGCCACCAACTCCGGGACAGGGAGAACCGGGGAGCTGTTTTTT.

The chain is built from TRBV5-1 and TRBJ2-3; 8 nucleotides align to TRBD2. Unmatched junction bases numbered 11, after V lost 1 base and J lost 7 bases. Germline loops: CDR1 SGHRS, CDR2 YFSETQ. CDR3 length: 16 amino acids. The CDR3: CASSLNVAGLTYTQYF. The CDR3 nucleotides read TGCGCCAGCAGCTTGAACGTAGCGGGACTGACGTATACGCAGTATTTT.

The sample holds a few counts of this clone. The junction departs from germline at one end; a sequencing error may be responsible. This CDR3 is also generated by other DNA sequences in the sample. The V and J genes are TRBV19 and TRBJ1-5; D remains ambiguous. This CDR3 comprises 13 residues. Per the germline V gene, CDR1 is LNHDA and CDR2 is SQIVND (reference sequence). DNA for the CDR3: TGTGCCAGTAGCATAGCCGGGAATCAGCCCCAGCATTTT. Protein sequence: CASSIAGNQPQHF.

CDR3 residues: CASSKGLAGAEDTQYF. The CDR3 region has the DNA TGTGCCAGCAGCAAGGGACTAGCGGGAGCAGAGGATACGCAGTATTTT. The chain employs TRBV5-4 and TRBJ2-3; TRBD2 aligns across 14 bases. V was clipped by 4 bases and J by 6 bases; unmatched bases: 7. The germline V gene has CDR1 SGHNT and CDR2 YYREEE (reference sequence). This CDR3 spans 16 amino acids.

The J gene is TRBJ2-5, the V gene TRBV15, with 8 bases lining up with TRBD2. J lost 5 bases, V lost 1 base, and 12 bases had no gene match. This CDR3 spans 17 amino acids. Germline values: CDR1 LNHNV, CDR2 YYDKDF (reference sequence). The CDR3 region is CATSRVRRAGALETQYF. The CDR3 DNA reads TGTGCCACCAGCAGAGTTAGAAGAGCGGGAGCCTTGGAGACCCAGTACTTC.

This sequence joins TRBV7-9 and TRBJ1-1; D remains ambiguous. The V end lost 0 bases, the J end lost 6 bases, and 8 bases lay between the germline ends. This CDR3 is 13 amino acids long. The germline V gene encodes CDR1 SEHNR and CDR2 FQNEAQ (reference sequence). The CDR3 nucleotides are TGTGCCAGCAGCTTAGCAGAAGGAGCTGAAGCTTTCTTT. Translated: CASSLAEGAEAFF.

The table lists this clone with a count of one. This chain links TRBV28 with TRBJ2-7, with 7 bases fitting TRBD1. Germline V gives CDR1 MDHEN, CDR2 SYDVKM. The CDR3 extends over 13 amino acids. Losses at the gene ends were 6 bases for V and 6 bases for J; bases not matched to a gene: 8. CDR3 in DNA: TGTGCCAGCAGCCTCGGACAGGCTCCCGAGCAGTACTTC. It encodes CASSLGQAPEQYF. Looking up the rest from reference TRBV28 and TRBJ2-7 gives the full variable domain: DVKVTQSSRYLVKRTGEKVFLECVQDMDHENMFWYRQDPGLGLRLIYFSYDVKMKEKGDIPEGYSVSREKKERFSLILESASTNQTSMYLCASSLGQAPEQYFGPGTRLTVT.

CDR3 sequence: CASSSDRSTYEQYF. The CDR3 DNA reads TGTGCCAGCAGTTCCGACAGAAGTACCTACGAGCAGTACTTC. This rearrangement joins TRBV2 to TRBJ2-7, with D possibly TRBD1 on 5 matching bases. The ends were cut back, 5 bases at V and 2 bases at J, with 13 bases in the middle. The CDR3 extends over 14 amino acids. Germline V CDR1 and CDR2: SNHLY, FYNNEI. Full variable domain (outside the CDR3, taken from reference TRBV2 and TRBJ2-7): EPEVTQTPSHQVTQMGQEVILRCVPISNHLYFYWYRQILGQKVEFLVSFYNNEISEKSEIFDDQFSVERPDGSNFTLKIRSTKLEDSAMYFCASSSDRSTYEQYFGPGTRLTVT.